This T cell receptor (beta chain) was captured in a study of T cell responses to AZD1222 COVID-19 vaccine. Measured with immunoSEQ multiplex PCR; TCRdb has only the in-frame clones, and not every one. The table records around 100,000 clones, about 85% of them present only once. V was cut by 6 bases and J by 6 bases, with 14 bases left in between. This CDR3 has 13 amino acids. Germline V gene lookup returns CDR1 LNHDA and CDR2 SQIVND (reference sequence). General observations from the study: Females outnumbered males among donors, who were mostly white British; clonal diversity was possibly underestimated. Across the whole spike, CD4 TCRs peaked at regions 160-218 and 743-854.

Notes on this clone: What it binds is unknown.

Specimen: peripheral blood, collected 28 days after the second AZD1222 dose. This receptor was obtained from an adult who received the AZD1222 COVID-19 vaccine. This rearrangement joins TRBV19 to TRBJ1-2, with D perhaps matching TRBD1 (6 bases). The CDR3 coding sequence is TGTGCCAGTAGCTGGGACACGGCTAATGGCTACACCTTC. Translating gives CASSWDTANGYTF. Combining the CDR3 with reference TRBV19 and TRBJ1-2 gives the whole variable domain DGGITQSPKYLFRKEGQNVTLSCEQNLNHDAMYWYRQDPGQGLRLIYYSQIVNDFQKGDIAEGYSVSREKKESFPLTVTSAQKNPTAFYLCASSWDTANGYTFGSGTRLTVV.